The sample holds a few counts of the clone carrying this TCR beta chain. These data are taken from a study of blood T cell repertoires in COVID-19. Here immunoSEQ multiplex PCR was the method, and the copy in TCRdb shows in-frame clones only, minus some. The sample consists of roughly 220,000 clones, roughly nine tenths of them appearing once. The TCR originated in a woman in her 30s who had recovered from COVID-19. The source material was PBMCs or T cells enriched from blood (not recorded which).

In DNA, the CDR3 is TGCGCCAGCAGCCAATCAGGACAGATGACCGCTCAGCCCCAGCATTTT. Translating gives CASSQSGQMTAQPQHF. The chain has TRBV4-1 and TRBJ1-5; TRBD1 is a possible D gene (6 bases). The ends were cut back, 2 bases at V and 6 bases at J, with 17 bases in the middle. This CDR3 is 16 amino acids long. Per germline, CDR1 MGHRA and CDR2 YSYEKL.